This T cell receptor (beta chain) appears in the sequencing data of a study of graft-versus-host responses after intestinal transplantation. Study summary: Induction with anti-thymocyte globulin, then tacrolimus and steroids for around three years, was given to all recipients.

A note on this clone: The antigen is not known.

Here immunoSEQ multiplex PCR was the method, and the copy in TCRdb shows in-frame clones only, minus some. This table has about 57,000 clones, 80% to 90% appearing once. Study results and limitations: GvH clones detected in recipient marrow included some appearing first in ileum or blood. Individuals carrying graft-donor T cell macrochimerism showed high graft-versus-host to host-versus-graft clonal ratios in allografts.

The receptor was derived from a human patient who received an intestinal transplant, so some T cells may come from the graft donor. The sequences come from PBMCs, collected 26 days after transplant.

CDR3 residues: CASSAGAIYEQYF. Written as DNA, the CDR3 is TGTGCCAGCTCGGCAGGGGCGATCTACGAGCAGTACTTC. V gene TRBV19 combines with J gene TRBJ2-7; tentative D call: TRBD1 (6 bases). The germline V and J ends were trimmed by 9 bases and 3 bases, with 15 bases remaining between them. The V gene's germline CDR1 is LNHDA and CDR2 SQIVND (reference sequence). The CDR3 extends over 13 amino acids.